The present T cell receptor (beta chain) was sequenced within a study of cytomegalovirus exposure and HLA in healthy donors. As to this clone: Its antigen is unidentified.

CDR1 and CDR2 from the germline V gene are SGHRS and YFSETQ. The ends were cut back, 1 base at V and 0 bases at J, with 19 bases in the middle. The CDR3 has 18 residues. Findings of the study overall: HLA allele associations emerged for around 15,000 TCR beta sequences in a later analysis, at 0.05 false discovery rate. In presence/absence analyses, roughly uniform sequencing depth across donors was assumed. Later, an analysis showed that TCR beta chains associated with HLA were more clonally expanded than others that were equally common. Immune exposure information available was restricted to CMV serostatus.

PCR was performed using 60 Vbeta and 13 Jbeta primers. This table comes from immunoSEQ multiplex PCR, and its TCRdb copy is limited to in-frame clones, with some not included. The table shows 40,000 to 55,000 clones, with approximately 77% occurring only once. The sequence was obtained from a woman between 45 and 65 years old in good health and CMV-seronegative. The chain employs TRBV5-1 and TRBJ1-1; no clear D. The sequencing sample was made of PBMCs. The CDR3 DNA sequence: TGCGCCAGCAGCTTGTTGGGGTCCCAAGCGGGAGTGAACACTGAAGCTTTCTTT. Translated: CASSLLGSQAGVNTEAFF.